This TCR beta chain was captured in a study of T cells in Graves' hyperthyroidism and ophthalmopathy. Study results and limitations: A model of 13 V-J pairs discriminated ophthalmopathy from stable hyperthyroidism.

Authors of the study amplified TCR beta CDR3 regions from RNA transcripts. HTBI primers were the set used in a first-round RT-PCR of the TCR CDR3. One entry per CDR3 protein, called by TCRdb with MiXCR from the multiplex PCR reads. The data show a few hundred thousand distinct CDR3 sequences, about an eighth seen once. Ophthalmopathy patients had Clinical Activity Score at least 3, NOSPECS grade at least 4, duration under 3 months. The study left out patients who had uncontrolled infection, other autoimmune disease, pregnancy or lactation. This sample holds PBMCs from around 9.9 ml fresh peripheral blood. This clonotype was observed at least ten times. Its antigen is still unknown. V lost 1 base to trimming and J lost 6 bases, with 6 bases between them. Germline CDR1 and CDR2: DFQATT and SNEGSKA (reference sequence). The CDR3 is made up of 11 amino acids.

The sequencing sample was made of blood. V gene TRBV20-1 combines with J gene TRBJ1-2; D is unresolved. This sequence originates from a woman in her forties with Graves' ophthalmopathy. The CDR3 DNA reads as TGCAGTGCTAGAGGCCCACATGGCTACACCTTC. This codes for CSARGPHGYTF.